The 19 T cell receptor beta chains listed next were all sequenced from one sample in a study of T cell responses to AZD1222 COVID-19 vaccine. Generated by immunoSEQ multiplex PCR, the TCRdb table keeps only in-frame clones and is missing some. The table includes around 120,000 clones, around nine tenths detected once. Specimen: peripheral blood, collected on day 0 of AZD1222 vaccination. Receptors originate from an adult in good health.

The chain combines TRBV24-1 with TRBJ2-1; TRBD1 matches at 8 bases. CDR3 length: 14 residues. From germline, CDR1 is KGHDR and CDR2 SFDVKD. The trim removed 4 bases at V and 7 bases at J, leaving 5 bases unmatched. The CDR3 protein is CATSDTQGANEQFF. In DNA, the CDR3 is TGTGCCACCAGTGACACCCAGGGGGCTAATGAGCAGTTCTTC.

The chain links TRBV5-1 to TRBJ2-7, with 14 nucleotides matching TRBD2. J lost 3 bases, V lost 4 bases, and 6 bases had no gene match. The CDR3 covers 16 residues. Germline V lookup: CDR1 SGHRS, CDR2 YFSETQ. CDR3 in DNA: TGCGCCAGCAGCCCCGGACTAGCGGGGGGTTTCTACGAGCAGTACTTC. Residues: CASSPGLAGGFYEQYF.

The chain carries TRBV2 and TRBJ1-1, with 8 bases identical to TRBD1. Germline CDR1 SNHLY, CDR2 FYNNEI. The CDR3 length is 15 residues. Trimming took 3 bases from V and 3 from J; bases not matched to a gene: 6. The DNA for the CDR3 is TGTGCCAGCAGTGAGCAGGGGGCGCGTGACACTGAAGCTTTCTTT. Translating it yields CASSEQGARDTEAFF.

The rearrangement joins TRBV6-6 to TRBJ1-1; D is possibly TRBD1 (5 bases). The CDR3 length is 14 residues. Trimming left V 6 bases short and J 0 bases short, with 11 bases between. Germline CDR1 and CDR2: MNHNY and SVGAGI (reference sequence). For the CDR3, the DNA is TGTGCCAGCAGACCCGGGACGGTGAACACTGAAGCTTTCTTT. This codes for CASRPGTVNTEAFF.

The gene calls are TRBV20-1 and TRBJ1-6; D uncertain. The CDR3 is 16 amino acids. Germline lookup yields CDR1 DFQATT and CDR2 SNEGSKA (reference sequence). Trimming shortened V by 3 bases and J by 0 bases, and 12 bases separated the two germline ends. Here the CDR3 reads CSASRARGSYNSPLHF. The CDR3 DNA reads TGCAGTGCTAGTCGGGCCCGGGGCTCCTATAATTCACCCCTCCACTTT.

The chain links TRBV5-1 to TRBJ1-1, with D perhaps matching TRBD1 (5 bases). The CDR3 covers 13 residues. The germline CDR1 and CDR2 sequences are SGHRS and YFSETQ. Trimming removed 9 bases at V and 1 base at J, with 13 bases between. CDR3 residues: CATSTGQNTEAFF. In nucleotides, the CDR3 is TGCGCCACTTCAACAGGTCAGAACACTGAAGCTTTCTTT.

V gene TRBV6-5 combines with J gene TRBJ2-1; 10 bases line up with TRBD2. V lost 10 bases, J lost 7 bases, and 10 bases stayed unmatched. The CDR3 is 14 amino acids. Germline V CDR1 and CDR2: MNHEY, SVGAGI. For the CDR3, the DNA is TGTGCCACAAACTACGAGCGGGAGGGTAATGAGCAGTTCTTC. Protein: CATNYEREGNEQFF.

The rearrangement joins TRBV11-2 to TRBJ1-2; D may be TRBD1 (6 bases). The CDR3 is made up of 13 amino acids. Trimming took 4 bases from V and 8 from J, leaving 14 bases between them. CDR1 is SGHAT, CDR2 FQNNGV, per germline. The CDR3 here is CASSSNRARGYTF. The CDR3 bases are TGTGCCAGCAGCTCTAACAGGGCTAGAGGCTACACCTTC.

The V gene is TRBV4-2, the J gene TRBJ2-7; 10 bases map to TRBD1. With V trimmed by 0 bases and J by 2 bases, 7 bases remained unmatched. The CDR3 loop spans 17 amino acids. Germline V gene data show CDR1 as LGHNA and CDR2 as YNFKEQ. Here the CDR3 reads CASSQDMAGQGAYEQYF. The CDR3 coding sequence is TGTGCCAGCAGCCAAGATATGGCCGGACAGGGGGCCTACGAGCAGTACTTC.

Here the CDR3 reads CASSPGDRGNTEAFF. The CDR3 DNA follows: TGTGCCAGCAGCCCAGGGGACAGGGGAAACACTGAAGCTTTCTTT. The gene calls are TRBV5-4 and TRBJ1-1; 10 nucleotides line up with TRBD1. The V segment lost 4 bases and the J segment 2 bases; nucleotides outside the gene matches: 5. CDR1 and CDR2 from the germline V gene are SGHNT and YYREEE (reference sequence). The length of the CDR3 is 15 residues.

This chain links TRBV6-5 with TRBJ1-1; 7 positions match TRBD1. Germline loops: CDR1 MNHEY, CDR2 SVGAGI. This CDR3 is 14 amino acids long. V dropped 8 bases and J dropped 6; count of bases not matched to a gene: 12. CDR3 protein: CASATGTAKPEAFF. The CDR3, as DNA: TGTGCCAGCGCGACCGGGACAGCTAAGCCTGAAGCTTTCTTT.

The CDR3: CASSTTVGRSGYTF. The CDR3 coding sequence is TGTGCCAGCTCCACGACGGTGGGGCGAAGTGGCTACACCTTC. This sequence joins TRBV6-5 and TRBJ1-2; possible D gene TRBD1, 5 bases. Germline lookup yields CDR1 MNHEY and CDR2 SVGAGI. The V and J ends lost 8 bases and 7 bases respectively, with 20 bases between them. The CDR3 is made up of 14 amino acids.

The chain's CDR3 is CATDSGQGADTQYF. The CDR3 region has the DNA TGTGCCACCGACTCGGGACAGGGTGCAGATACGCAGTATTTT. This rearrangement joins TRBV10-3 to TRBJ2-3; 9 bases are a match to TRBD1. The CDR3 is 14 residues long. After removal of 10 bases from V and 4 bases from J, the junction contained 9 bases not matched to a gene. The germline gives CDR1 ENHRY, CDR2 SYGVKD.

This chain connects TRBV15 to TRBJ2-7; 9 positions match TRBD1. The CDR3 contains 15 residues. Germline loops: CDR1 LNHNV, CDR2 YYDKDF (reference sequence). The junction had 8 bases not matched to a gene; V was cut back by 3 bases and J by 5 bases. CDR3 residues: CATSRALGQGNEQYF. DNA for the CDR3: TGTGCCACCAGCAGGGCTTTGGGACAGGGCAACGAGCAGTACTTC.

The chain couples TRBV4-1 to TRBJ2-7; TRBD1 might be the D (5 bases). Trimming shortened V by 3 bases and J by 2 bases, and 14 bases separated the two germline ends. The CDR3 loop spans 15 amino acids. Germline loops: CDR1 MGHRA, CDR2 YSYEKL. The chain's CDR3 is CASSQMEGATYEQYF. The DNA for the CDR3 is TGCGCCAGCAGCCAGATGGAAGGGGCTACCTACGAGCAGTACTTC.

The V gene is TRBV2, the J gene TRBJ2-1, with D maybe TRBD1 (6 bases). Per germline, CDR1 SNHLY and CDR2 FYNNEI. With 4 bases removed from V and 0 bases from J, the gap between germline ends came to 10 bases. The CDR3 consists of 15 residues. The DNA of the CDR3 is TGTGCCAGCAGTGTCCAGGGGACCTCCTACAATGAGCAGTTCTTC. Amino acids: CASSVQGTSYNEQFF. The whole variable domain, filled in from reference TRBV2 and TRBJ2-1, reads EPEVTQTPSHQVTQMGQEVILRCVPISNHLYFYWYRQILGQKVEFLVSFYNNEISEKSEIFDDQFSVERPDGSNFTLKIRSTKLEDSAMYFCASSVQGTSYNEQFFGPGTRLTVL.

This clone was detected only a few times. This chain connects TRBV27 to TRBJ1-2; TRBD1 is a possible D gene (6 bases). The CDR3 sequence is 13 residues long. Germline loops: CDR1 MNHEY, CDR2 SMNVEV (reference sequence). With 4 bases removed from V and 7 bases from J, the gap between germline ends came to 13 bases. The CDR3 sequence is CASSSQGLSGYTF. CDR3 nucleotide sequence: TGTGCCAGCAGTTCACAGGGTCTAAGTGGCTACACCTTC.

The chain recombines TRBV2 with TRBJ2-7, with 10 bases lining up with TRBD2. With V trimmed by 3 bases and J by 2 bases, 4 bases remained unmatched. Germline V lookup: CDR1 SNHLY, CDR2 FYNNEI. The CDR3 is 15 residues long. This chain's CDR3 is CASSDLAGGTYEQYF. The DNA for the CDR3 is TGTGCCAGCAGTGATTTAGCGGGAGGAACCTACGAGCAGTACTTC. The variable domain in full, with the rest retrieved from reference TRBV2 and TRBJ2-7, is EPEVTQTPSHQVTQMGQEVILRCVPISNHLYFYWYRQILGQKVEFLVSFYNNEISEKSEIFDDQFSVERPDGSNFTLKIRSTKLEDSAMYFCASSDLAGGTYEQYFGPGTRLTVT.

The chain uses TRBV9 and TRBJ1-3, with D possibly being TRBD1 (5 bases). The CDR3 has 13 amino acids. Germline-derived CDR1 and CDR2 are SGDLS and YYNGEE. V was clipped by 1 base and J by 4 bases, with 6 bases between them. CDR3 loop: CASSVWGGNTIYF. In DNA form, the CDR3 reads TGTGCCAGCAGCGTATGGGGGGGAAACACCATATATTTT.